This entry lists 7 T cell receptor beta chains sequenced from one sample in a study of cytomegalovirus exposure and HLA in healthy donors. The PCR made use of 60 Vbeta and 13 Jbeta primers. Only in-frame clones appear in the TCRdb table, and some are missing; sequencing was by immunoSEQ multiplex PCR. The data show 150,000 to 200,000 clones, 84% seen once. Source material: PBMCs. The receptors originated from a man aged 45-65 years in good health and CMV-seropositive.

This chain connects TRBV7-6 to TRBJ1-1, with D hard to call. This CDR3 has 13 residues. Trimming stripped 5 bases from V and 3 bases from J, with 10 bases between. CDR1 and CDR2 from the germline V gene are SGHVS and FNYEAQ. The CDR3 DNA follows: TGTGCCAGCAGCCACGGCCGGGACACTGAAGCTTTCTTT. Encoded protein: CASSHGRDTEAFF. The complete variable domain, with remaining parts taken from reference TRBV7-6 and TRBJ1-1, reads GAGVSQSPRYKVTKRGQDVALRCDPISGHVSLYWYRQALGQGPEFLTYFNYEAQQDKSGLPNDRFSAERPEGSISTLTIQRTEQRDSAMYRCASSHGRDTEAFFGQGTRLTVV.

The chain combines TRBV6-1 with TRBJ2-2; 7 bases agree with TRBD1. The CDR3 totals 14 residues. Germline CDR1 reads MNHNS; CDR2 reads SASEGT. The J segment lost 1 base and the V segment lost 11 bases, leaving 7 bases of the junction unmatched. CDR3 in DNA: TGTGCCGGGAACAGGGGAGTGAACACCGGGGAGCTGTTTTTT. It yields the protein CAGNRGVNTGELFF.

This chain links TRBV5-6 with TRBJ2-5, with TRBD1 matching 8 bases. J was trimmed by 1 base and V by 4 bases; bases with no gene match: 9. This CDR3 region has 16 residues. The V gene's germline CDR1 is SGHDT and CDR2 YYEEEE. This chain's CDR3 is CASSPAGTGIQETQYF. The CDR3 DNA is TGTGCCAGCAGCCCAGCCGGGACAGGAATCCAAGAGACCCAGTACTTC.

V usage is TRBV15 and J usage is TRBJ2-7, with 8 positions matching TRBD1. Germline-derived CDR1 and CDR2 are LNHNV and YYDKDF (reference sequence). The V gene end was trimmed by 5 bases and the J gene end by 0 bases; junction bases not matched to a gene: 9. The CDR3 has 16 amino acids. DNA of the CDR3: TGTGCCACCAGCGAACACAGGGGGATTAGCTCCTACGAGCAGTACGTC. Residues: CATSEHRGISSYEQYV.

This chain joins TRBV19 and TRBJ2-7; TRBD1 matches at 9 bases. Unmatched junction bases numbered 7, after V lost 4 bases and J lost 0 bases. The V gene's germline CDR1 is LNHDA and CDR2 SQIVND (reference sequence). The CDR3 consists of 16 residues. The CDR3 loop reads CASSTRGTGSSYEQYF. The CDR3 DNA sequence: TGTGCCAGTAGTACCCGAGGGACAGGGAGCTCCTACGAGCAGTACTTC.

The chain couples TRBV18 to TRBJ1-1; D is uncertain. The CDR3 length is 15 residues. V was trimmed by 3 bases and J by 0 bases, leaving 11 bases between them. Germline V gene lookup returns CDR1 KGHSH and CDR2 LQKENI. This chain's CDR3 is CASSPVRSLNTEAFF. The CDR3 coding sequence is TGTGCCAGCTCACCGGTACGGAGCTTGAACACTGAAGCTTTCTTT.

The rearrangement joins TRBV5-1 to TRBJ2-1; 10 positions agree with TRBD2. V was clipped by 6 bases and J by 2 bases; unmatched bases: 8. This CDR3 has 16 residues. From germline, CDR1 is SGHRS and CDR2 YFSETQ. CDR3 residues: CASTPGTSEPYNEQFF. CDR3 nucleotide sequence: TGCGCCAGCACCCCTGGGACTAGCGAACCCTACAATGAGCAGTTCTTC. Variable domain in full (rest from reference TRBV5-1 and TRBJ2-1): KAGVTQTPRYLIKTRGQQVTLSCSPISGHRSVSWYQQTPGQGLQFLFEYFSETQRNKGNFPGRFSGRQFSNSRSEMNVSTLELGDSALYLCASTPGTSEPYNEQFFGPGTRLTVL.